The entry below gives a single T cell receptor (beta chain) sequence along with its context. The authors' processing: Using reference gene primer amplification, nucleated cell counts were estimated. The protocol was immunoSEQ multiplex PCR, while the TCRdb copy is restricted to in-frame clones and leaves out a portion. That table is the source of V, J and clone size, and D and trimming were worked out from the DNA. The table has just over 250,000 clones, over 75% seen once. The sample originates from a study of blood T cell repertoires in COVID-19. Study in general: In each case, the material was cDNA or gDNA derived from T cells, B-cell-depleted T cells, or PBMCs.

The germline V gene encodes CDR1 KGHDR and CDR2 SFDVKD. CDR3 length equals 15 residues. With V trimmed by 11 bases and J by 4 bases, 11 bases remained unmatched. The sample consisted of peripheral blood. The sequence was collected from a woman aged 50 to 60 with acute or convalescent COVID-19. J is TRBJ2-1 and V is TRBV24-1; 9 bases fit TRBD1. CDR3 sequence (DNA): TGTGCCATTTCTAGGGGGACAGGGTTTTACAATGAGCAGTTCTTC. As protein: CAISRGTGFYNEQFF.